These T cell receptor beta chains were read from a single sample in a study of blood T cell repertoires in COVID-19. Only in-frame clones appear in the TCRdb table, and some are missing; sequencing was by immunoSEQ multiplex PCR. The repertoire has about 270,000 clones, more than 85% of them found once; the top ten carry around 2.8%. The sample taken for sequencing was PBMCs or T cells enriched from blood (not recorded which). These receptors were taken from a man aged 35 to 55 who had been exposed to COVID-19. The CDR3 runs from the conserved cysteine through the conserved F or W. Fields, in order: V gene, clone size, J gene, D gene, CDR3 length, CDR3 DNA, CDR3 protein. The D gene is left open where the match is weak. Size is stated for part of the rows, as once, few or many counts, or as a class when the clone is expanded.

V: TRBV4-1
size: few
J: TRBJ2-3
D: TRBD2
length: 16
DNA: TGCGCCAGCAGCCAGCTACTAGCGGGAGGGCGGGATACGCAGTATTTT
CDR3: CASSQLLAGGRDTQYF

V: TRBV7-2
size: .
J: TRBJ2-7
D: TRBD2
length: 15
DNA: TGTGCCAGCAGCCCGAGACTAGCGGGAGAATACGAGCAGTACTTC
CDR3: CASSPRLAGEYEQYF

V: TRBV12-3/TRBV12-4
size: .
J: TRBJ1-1
D: .
length: 13
DNA: TGTGCCAGCAGTCTCGGACAGAGCGAAGAAGCTTTCTTT
CDR3: CASSLGQSEEAFF

V: TRBV7-9
size: .
J: TRBJ2-7
D: TRBD2
length: 17
DNA: TGTGCCAGCAGCTTAGCATCATCTAGCGGGAGGTGGTACGAGCAGTACTTC
CDR3: CASSLASSSGRWYEQYF

V: TRBV28
size: once
J: TRBJ1-1
D: .
length: 15
DNA: TGTGCCAGCAGTTTATCGGGCAGGGGGAACACTGAAGCTTTCTTT
CDR3: CASSLSGRGNTEAFF

V: TRBV20-1
size: .
J: TRBJ2-7
D: .
length: 14
DNA: TGCAGTGCTAGTCGTCAGATCAACTCCTACGAGCAGTACTTC
CDR3: CSASRQINSYEQYF

V: TRBV3-1/TRBV3-2
size: .
J: TRBJ1-2
D: TRBD1
length: 16
DNA: TGTGCCAGCAGCCAAGGGGGAGCAGGGGGCAGTTATGGCTACACCTTC
CDR3: CASSQGGAGGSYGYTF

V: TRBV6-5
size: .
J: TRBJ1-1
D: TRBD1
length: 15
DNA: TGTGCCAGTCGACCGCCCTACAGGGGGGGAGGTGAAGCTTTCTTT
CDR3: CASRPPYRGGGEAFF

V: TRBV29-1
size: .
J: TRBJ2-2
D: .
length: 11
DNA: TGCAGCGCCGGTGTCACCGGGGAGCTGTTTTTT
CDR3: CSAGVTGELFF

V: TRBV5-1
size: .
J: TRBJ1-2
D: .
length: 18
DNA: TGCGCCAGCAGCTTGTTTGAGGAGTTCAGCCAAACTAACTATGGCTACACCTTC
CDR3: CASSLFEEFSQTNYGYTF

V: TRBV5-6
size: .
J: TRBJ2-5
D: .
length: 15
DNA: TGTGCCAGCAGCTCTCCGTACAGGGGAGGAGAGACCCAGTACTTC
CDR3: CASSSPYRGGETQYF

V: TRBV6-6
size: .
J: TRBJ2-7
D: TRBD2
length: 13
DNA: TGTGCCAGCAAGACTAGCGGGGGCTACGAGCAGTACTTC
CDR3: CASKTSGGYEQYF

V: TRBV11-2
size: few
J: TRBJ2-7
D: .
length: 12
DNA: TGTGCCAGCAGCTCCCCCATCCACGAGCAGTACTTC
CDR3: CASSSPIHEQYF

V: TRBV27
size: .
J: TRBJ2-7
D: TRBD1
length: 12
DNA: TGTGCCAGCAGCAGACAGGGCTTCGAGCAGTACTTC
CDR3: CASSRQGFEQYF

V: TRBV11-2
size: once
J: TRBJ1-1
D: TRBD1
length: 13
DNA: TGTGCCAGCAGCTACGGACAGGGGGGGGAAGCTTTCTTT
CDR3: CASSYGQGGEAFF

V: TRBV9
size: .
J: TRBJ2-1
D: TRBD2
length: 16
DNA: TGTGCCAGCAGCGGGAATAGCGGGGGGTGGGCTTTAGAGCAGTTCTTC
CDR3: CASSGNSGGWALEQFF

V: TRBV28
size: .
J: TRBJ1-2
D: .
length: 12
DNA: TGTGCCAGCAGTTTACGGTCCTATGGCTACACCTTC
CDR3: CASSLRSYGYTF

V: TRBV14
size: .
J: TRBJ2-7
D: .
length: 15
DNA: TGTGCCAGCAGCCTCTCATTGACAGGCTCCTACGAGCAGTACTTC
CDR3: CASSLSLTGSYEQYF

V: TRBV19
size: .
J: TRBJ2-7
D: TRBD1
length: 14
DNA: TGTGCCAGTAGTACCGGACAGGGGAGGTACGAGCAGTACTTC
CDR3: CASSTGQGRYEQYF

V: TRBV27
size: .
J: TRBJ2-5
D: .
length: 15
DNA: TGTGCCAGCAGTTTCAGATGGGGAGAACAAGAGACCCAGTACTTC
CDR3: CASSFRWGEQETQYF

V: TRBV2
size: .
J: TRBJ1-2
D: .
length: 10
DNA: TGTGCCAGCAGTGTCGTAGGCTACACCTTC
CDR3: CASSVVGYTF

V: TRBV19
size: few
J: TRBJ1-1
D: TRBD1
length: 13
DNA: TGTGCCAGTAACAGGGGTATGAACACTGAAGCTTTCTTT
CDR3: CASNRGMNTEAFF

V: TRBV29-1
size: .
J: TRBJ1-4
D: TRBD1
length: 12
DNA: TGCAGCGTGACACAGGGGGGAGAAAAACTGTTTTTT
CDR3: CSVTQGGEKLFF

V: TRBV24-1
size: .
J: TRBJ2-3
D: TRBD2
length: 17
DNA: TGTGCCACCAGTGATCGGGGGAATAGCGGGAGGGTGGATACGCAGTATTTT
CDR3: CATSDRGNSGRVDTQYF

V: TRBV28
size: .
J: TRBJ1-2
D: .
length: 14
DNA: TGTGCCAGCAGTTTGACATCAGCTAACTATGGCTACACCTTC
CDR3: CASSLTSANYGYTF

V: TRBV5-6
size: .
J: TRBJ2-1
D: .
length: 12
DNA: TGTGCCAGCAGCTCCAGATACAATGAGCAGTTCTTC
CDR3: CASSSRYNEQFF

V: TRBV15
size: .
J: TRBJ2-5
D: TRBD1
length: 17
DNA: TGTGCCACCAGCAGAGATCGAGGGACAGGGCAGGGGGAGACCCAGTACTTC
CDR3: CATSRDRGTGQGETQYF

V: TRBV28
size: .
J: TRBJ1-2
D: .
length: 15
DNA: TGTGCCAGCAGTTTAAGGGGCTTTATTAACTATGGCTACACCTTC
CDR3: CASSLRGFINYGYTF

V: TRBV18
size: once
J: TRBJ2-7
D: TRBD1
length: 13
DNA: TGTGCCAGCTCACCATCTACAGGGGGGGAGCAGTACTTC
CDR3: CASSPSTGGEQYF

V: TRBV9
size: .
J: TRBJ2-7
D: .
length: 13
DNA: TGTGCCAGCAGCGACACAGACAGGAACGAGCAGTACTTC
CDR3: CASSDTDRNEQYF

V: TRBV3-1/TRBV3-2
size: .
J: TRBJ2-3
D: .
length: 17
DNA: TGTGCCAGCAGCCAAGATCCTTCGACAGGTAGGGCTGATACGCAGTATTTT
CDR3: CASSQDPSTGRADTQYF

V: TRBV5-4
size: .
J: TRBJ2-1
D: .
length: 12
DNA: TGTGCCAGCAGCCAAGCCGAGGCTGAGCAGTTCTTC
CDR3: CASSQAEAEQFF

V: TRBV7-9
size: .
J: TRBJ1-5
D: TRBD1
length: 12
DNA: TGTGCCAGTCAGGGGGTCAATCAGCCCCAGCATTTT
CDR3: CASQGVNQPQHF

V: TRBV6-2/TRBV6-3
size: .
J: TRBJ2-7
D: TRBD2
length: 16
DNA: TGTGCCAGCAGTAAGCGGACTAGCGGGAGCTCCTACGAGCAGTACTTC
CDR3: CASSKRTSGSSYEQYF

V: TRBV5-1
size: .
J: TRBJ1-1
D: .
length: 11
DNA: TGCGCCAGCAGCTTGTCAGGGGAAGCTTTCTTT
CDR3: CASSLSGEAFF

V: TRBV28
size: .
J: TRBJ1-5
D: .
length: 13
DNA: TGTGCCAGCACCCACAGGGTAGGTCAGCCCCAGCATTTT
CDR3: CASTHRVGQPQHF

V: TRBV27
size: .
J: TRBJ2-2
D: TRBD1
length: 13
DNA: TGTGCCAGCCGACAGGGGTTGACCGGGGAGCTGTTTTTT
CDR3: CASRQGLTGELFF

V: TRBV5-5
size: .
J: TRBJ1-6
D: .
length: 15
DNA: TGTGCCAGCAGCTTTTATCAAGGGGTTAATTCACCCCTCCACTTT
CDR3: CASSFYQGVNSPLHF

V: TRBV4-1
size: .
J: TRBJ1-5
D: TRBD1
length: 15
DNA: TGCGCCAGCAGTCCCAGGACAGGTAACAATCAGCCCCAGCATTTT
CDR3: CASSPRTGNNQPQHF

V: TRBV24-1
size: once
J: TRBJ2-2
D: .
length: 14
DNA: TGTGCCACCAGTGATCCCACTAGGGCCGGGGAGCTGTTTTTT
CDR3: CATSDPTRAGELFF

V: TRBV6-5
size: .
J: TRBJ2-1
D: .
length: 13
DNA: TGTGCCAGCAGTTACCTCTTGGGTGGGGGGTTGATCTTC
CDR3: CASSYLLGGGLIF

V: TRBV5-5
size: .
J: TRBJ2-1
D: .
length: 15
DNA: TGTGCCAGCAGCTTGAGGACTCCTCCTTACAATGAGCAGTTCTTC
CDR3: CASSLRTPPYNEQFF

V: TRBV2
size: once
J: TRBJ1-2
D: TRBD1
length: 14
DNA: TGTGCCAGCACCCAACAGACAGGGGGCTATGGCTACACCTTC
CDR3: CASTQQTGGYGYTF

V: TRBV7-6
size: .
J: TRBJ2-2
D: .
length: 14
DNA: TGTGCCAGCAGGCAAGGGGGGAACACCGGGGAGCTGTTTTTT
CDR3: CASRQGGNTGELFF

V: TRBV28
size: .
J: TRBJ1-5
D: TRBD1
length: 15
DNA: TGTGCCAGCAGCCTTACAGGGGATCGAATGCAGCCCCAGCATTTT
CDR3: CASSLTGDRMQPQHF

V: TRBV3-1/TRBV3-2
size: .
J: TRBJ2-7
D: .
length: 14
DNA: TGTGCCAGCAGCCAAGGCCTTCGGGGAGACGAGCAGTACTTC
CDR3: CASSQGLRGDEQYF

V: TRBV19
size: few
J: TRBJ2-7
D: .
length: 15
DNA: TGTGCCAGTAGCCCCCCGGGAGCGGAAGTGTACGAGCAGTACTTC
CDR3: CASSPPGAEVYEQYF

V: TRBV6-5
size: .
J: TRBJ1-2
D: .
length: 16
DNA: TGTGCCAGCAGTTACAGGGGCGGACAGTATGGGGATGGCTACACCTTC
CDR3: CASSYRGGQYGDGYTF

V: TRBV7-7
size: few
J: TRBJ2-5
D: TRBD2
length: 15
DNA: TGTGCCAGCAGCTTAGTAGCGGGAGGGCCTGAGACCCAGTACTTC
CDR3: CASSLVAGGPETQYF

V: TRBV7-9
size: .
J: TRBJ1-4
D: TRBD1
length: 18
DNA: TGTGCCAGCAGCTTGGGGCGCCTTCGGGGGACAGGGGTTGAAAAACTGTTTTTT
CDR3: CASSLGRLRGTGVEKLFF

V: TRBV29-1
size: .
J: TRBJ2-7
D: .
length: 12
DNA: TGCAGCGTTGATGACTCTGGCTACGAGCAGTACTTC
CDR3: CSVDDSGYEQYF

V: TRBV24-1
size: .
J: TRBJ2-5
D: TRBD2
length: 16
DNA: TGTGCCACCAGTGAAGGAGTGGGAGGGTATGGAGAGACCCAGTACTTC
CDR3: CATSEGVGGYGETQYF